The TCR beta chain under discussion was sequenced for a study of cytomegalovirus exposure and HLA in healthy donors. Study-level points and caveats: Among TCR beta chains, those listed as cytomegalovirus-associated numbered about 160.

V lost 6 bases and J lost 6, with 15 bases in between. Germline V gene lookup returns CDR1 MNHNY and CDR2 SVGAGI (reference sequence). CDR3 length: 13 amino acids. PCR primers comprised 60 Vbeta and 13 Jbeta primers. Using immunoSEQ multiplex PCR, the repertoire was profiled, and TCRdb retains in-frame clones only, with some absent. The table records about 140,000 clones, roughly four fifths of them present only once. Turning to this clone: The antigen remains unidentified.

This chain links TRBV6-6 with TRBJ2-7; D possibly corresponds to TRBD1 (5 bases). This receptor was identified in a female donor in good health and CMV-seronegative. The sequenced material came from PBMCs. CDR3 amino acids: CASSRGRGREQYF. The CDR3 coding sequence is TGTGCCAGCAGCCGAGGAAGGGGCCGCGAGCAGTACTTC.